A selection of T cell receptor beta chains follows, all from one sample in a study of PD-L1 blockade in urothelial cancer. Profiled with immunoSEQ multiplex PCR; TCRdb holds only in-frame clones, not every one. The sample records tens of thousands of clones, 90% to 95% being singletons. Material: PBMCs, obtained around atezolizumab (anti-PD-L1) treatment. These receptors all stem from a man in his fifties or sixties with urothelial cancer. Both conserved end residues are part of each CDR3. The D gene is left open where the match is weak. Only part of the rows carry a size: once, few, many, or a class if the clone is expanded.

v_call: TRBV5-1; clone_size: NA; d_call: NA; j_call: TRBJ2-1; cdr3_aa: CASAASSYNEQFF; cdr3_nt: TGCGCCAGCGCTGCGAGCTCCTACAATGAGCAGTTCTTC
v_call: TRBV4-2; clone_size: NA; d_call: TRBD2; j_call: TRBJ2-2; cdr3_aa: CASSQESGANTGELFF; cdr3_nt: TGTGCCAGCAGCCAAGAGAGCGGGGCGAACACCGGGGAGCTGTTTTTT
v_call: TRBV5-1; clone_size: NA; d_call: TRBD2; j_call: TRBJ2-5; cdr3_aa: CASSLSPSGQETQYF; cdr3_nt: TGCGCCAGCAGCTTGTCTCCTAGCGGCCAAGAGACCCAGTACTTC
v_call: TRBV21-1; clone_size: NA; d_call: NA; j_call: TRBJ2-5; cdr3_aa: CASYRGRETQYF; cdr3_nt: TGTGCCAGCTACAGGGGCAGGGAGACCCAGTACTTC
v_call: TRBV29-1; clone_size: NA; d_call: TRBD2; j_call: TRBJ2-7; cdr3_aa: CSVWTSVSSYEQYF; cdr3_nt: TGCAGCGTTTGGACTAGCGTGAGCTCCTACGAGCAGTACTTC
v_call: TRBV30; clone_size: NA; d_call: NA; j_call: TRBJ1-6; cdr3_aa: CAWSVLENSPLHF; cdr3_nt: TGTGCCTGGAGTGTACTGGAGAATTCACCCCTCCACTTT
v_call: TRBV4-3; clone_size: NA; d_call: TRBD1; j_call: TRBJ1-5; cdr3_aa: CASSQGQGGRQHF; cdr3_nt: TGCGCCAGCAGCCAAGGGCAGGGGGGACGGCAGCATTTT
v_call: TRBV11-3; clone_size: NA; d_call: TRBD1; j_call: TRBJ2-1; cdr3_aa: CASSLDYGGDRAYNEQFF; cdr3_nt: TGTGCCAGCAGCTTAGATTATGGTGGGGACAGGGCCTACAATGAGCAGTTCTTC
v_call: TRBV5-1; clone_size: NA; d_call: NA; j_call: TRBJ1-4; cdr3_aa: CASSLDRVEEKLFF; cdr3_nt: TGCGCCAGCAGCTTGGACAGGGTGGAAGAAAAACTGTTTTTT
v_call: TRBV27; clone_size: NA; d_call: TRBD1; j_call: TRBJ1-3; cdr3_aa: CASSPLGRQGGSGNTIYF; cdr3_nt: TGTGCCAGCAGTCCCCTGGGTAGACAGGGAGGCTCTGGAAACACCATATATTTT
v_call: TRBV5-1; clone_size: NA; d_call: TRBD1; j_call: TRBJ1-5; cdr3_aa: CASSLSGGIGQPQHF; cdr3_nt: TGCGCCAGCAGCTTATCAGGGGGCATCGGTCAGCCCCAGCATTTT
v_call: TRBV6-5; clone_size: NA; d_call: TRBD2; j_call: TRBJ2-7; cdr3_aa: CASSSTGTSGGNEQYF; cdr3_nt: TGTGCCAGCAGTTCGACAGGGACTAGCGGAGGCAACGAGCAGTACTTC
v_call: TRBV6-5; clone_size: NA; d_call: NA; j_call: TRBJ1-3; cdr3_aa: CASSLQGFGNTIYF; cdr3_nt: TGTGCCAGCAGTCTACAGGGATTTGGAAACACCATATATTTT
v_call: TRBV19; clone_size: NA; d_call: TRBD2; j_call: TRBJ2-1; cdr3_aa: CASSFRLAGGPRNYNEQFF; cdr3_nt: TGTGCCAGTAGTTTCCGACTAGCGGGGGGCCCCCGTAACTACAATGAGCAGTTCTTC
v_call: TRBV2; clone_size: NA; d_call: TRBD1; j_call: TRBJ2-2; cdr3_aa: CASNRQGTTGELFF; cdr3_nt: TGTGCCAGCAATAGACAGGGTACCACCGGGGAGCTGTTTTTT
v_call: TRBV5-8; clone_size: NA; d_call: NA; j_call: TRBJ2-3; cdr3_aa: CASSKISVNTQYF; cdr3_nt: TGTGCCAGCAGCAAGATATCGGTGAATACGCAGTATTTT
v_call: TRBV10-3; clone_size: NA; d_call: TRBD1; j_call: TRBJ1-2; cdr3_aa: CAIRYRQGLSLSNYGYTF; cdr3_nt: TGTGCCATCAGGTATAGACAGGGACTCTCCCTTAGTAACTATGGCTACACCTTC
v_call: TRBV7-2; clone_size: NA; d_call: NA; j_call: TRBJ2-3; cdr3_aa: CASSIQFTDTQYF; cdr3_nt: TGTGCCAGCAGCATACAGTTCACAGATACGCAGTATTTT
v_call: TRBV14; clone_size: NA; d_call: TRBD2; j_call: TRBJ2-5; cdr3_aa: CASSQPLAGGVGETQYF; cdr3_nt: TGTGCCAGCAGCCAACCTCTAGCGGGAGGAGTCGGGGAGACCCAGTACTTC
v_call: TRBV7-2; clone_size: few; d_call: TRBD1; j_call: TRBJ2-2; cdr3_aa: CASSLGTGFNTGELFF; cdr3_nt: TGTGCCAGCAGCCTCGGGACAGGATTTAACACCGGGGAGCTGTTTTTT
v_call: TRBV6-1; clone_size: once; d_call: TRBD1; j_call: TRBJ1-3; cdr3_aa: CASSEGDRINTIYF; cdr3_nt: TGTGCCAGCAGTGAAGGGGACAGGATAAACACCATATATTTT
v_call: TRBV15; clone_size: NA; d_call: NA; j_call: TRBJ1-4; cdr3_aa: CATSRDTGVNEKLFF; cdr3_nt: TGTGCCACCAGCAGAGATACGGGGGTTAATGAAAAACTGTTTTTT
v_call: TRBV2; clone_size: few; d_call: NA; j_call: TRBJ1-5; cdr3_aa: CASREGLSNQPQHF; cdr3_nt: TGTGCCAGCCGAGAGGGTCTTTCCAATCAGCCCCAGCATTTT
v_call: TRBV29-1; clone_size: NA; d_call: NA; j_call: TRBJ1-1; cdr3_aa: CSVAGSMNTEAFF; cdr3_nt: TGCAGCGTCGCGGGGTCCATGAACACTGAAGCTTTCTTT
v_call: TRBV30; clone_size: NA; d_call: TRBD1; j_call: TRBJ2-7; cdr3_aa: CAWNPEWGQGSYEQYF; cdr3_nt: TGTGCCTGGAATCCTGAGTGGGGACAGGGCTCCTACGAGCAGTACTTC
v_call: TRBV10-3; clone_size: NA; d_call: NA; j_call: TRBJ1-4; cdr3_aa: CAISERDEKLFF; cdr3_nt: TGTGCCATCAGTGAAAGAGATGAAAAACTGTTTTTT
v_call: TRBV7-2; clone_size: NA; d_call: TRBD1; j_call: TRBJ2-1; cdr3_aa: CASSAGTGEGNEQFF; cdr3_nt: TGTGCCAGCAGCGCCGGGACAGGGGAAGGCAATGAGCAGTTCTTC
v_call: TRBV7-2; clone_size: NA; d_call: TRBD2; j_call: TRBJ2-7; cdr3_aa: CASSQGVAGAFYEQYF; cdr3_nt: TGTGCCAGCAGCCAGGGGGTAGCGGGGGCTTTCTACGAGCAGTACTTC
v_call: TRBV7-3; clone_size: NA; d_call: NA; j_call: TRBJ2-3; cdr3_aa: CASSLSGLADTSTDTQYF; cdr3_nt: TGTGCCAGCAGCTTATCCGGATTAGCGGATACTAGCACAGATACGCAGTATTTT
v_call: TRBV29-1; clone_size: NA; d_call: NA; j_call: TRBJ2-4; cdr3_aa: CSVIGGAKNIQYF; cdr3_nt: TGCAGCGTTATTGGAGGGGCCAAAAACATTCAGTACTTC
v_call: TRBV7-2; clone_size: NA; d_call: NA; j_call: TRBJ2-3; cdr3_aa: CASSAIWTGSTDTQYF; cdr3_nt: TGTGCCAGCAGCGCAATCTGGACTGGAAGCACAGATACGCAGTATTTT
v_call: TRBV5-6; clone_size: NA; d_call: TRBD1; j_call: TRBJ1-2; cdr3_aa: CASSLGDRGLGYTF; cdr3_nt: TGTGCCAGCAGCTTGGGGGACAGGGGGCTTGGCTACACCTTC
v_call: TRBV4-2; clone_size: NA; d_call: NA; j_call: TRBJ1-4; cdr3_aa: CASSQDELRQGTNEKLFF; cdr3_nt: TGTGCCAGCAGCCAAGATGAACTGCGGCAGGGAACTAATGAAAAACTGTTTTTT
v_call: TRBV23-1; clone_size: NA; d_call: NA; j_call: TRBJ2-3; cdr3_aa: CASSQSARADRKKTGLNTDTQYF; cdr3_nt: TGCGCCAGCAGTCAATCGGCCAGGGCCGATAGGAAAAAAACAGGGCTAAACACAGATACGCAGTATTTT
v_call: TRBV27; clone_size: NA; d_call: NA; j_call: TRBJ1-4; cdr3_aa: CARRSVATNEKLFF; cdr3_nt: TGTGCCAGGAGGTCCGTTGCAACTAATGAAAAACTGTTTTTT
v_call: TRBV5-8; clone_size: NA; d_call: NA; j_call: TRBJ1-5; cdr3_aa: CASSFYDQPQHF; cdr3_nt: TGTGCCAGCAGCTTTTATGATCAGCCCCAGCATTTT
v_call: TRBV4-1; clone_size: NA; d_call: TRBD1; j_call: TRBJ2-7; cdr3_aa: CASSPGQATYEQYF; cdr3_nt: TGCGCCAGCAGCCCGGGACAGGCAACCTACGAGCAGTACTTC
v_call: TRBV4-3; clone_size: NA; d_call: NA; j_call: TRBJ2-1; cdr3_aa: CASSREFRGVVRLDEDNEQFF; cdr3_nt: TGCGCCAGCAGCCGAGAATTCAGGGGGGTTGTGAGACTTGATGAGGACAATGAGCAGTTCTTC
v_call: TRBV6-5; clone_size: once; d_call: NA; j_call: TRBJ1-2; cdr3_aa: CASRKGTFRWDGYTF; cdr3_nt: TGTGCCAGCAGAAAAGGGACTTTTAGGTGGGATGGCTACACCTTC
v_call: TRBV10-3; clone_size: NA; d_call: NA; j_call: TRBJ2-1; cdr3_aa: CAISELGRVNEQFF; cdr3_nt: TGTGCCATCAGTGAGCTGGGCCGCGTAAATGAGCAGTTCTTC
v_call: TRBV19; clone_size: NA; d_call: NA; j_call: TRBJ2-7; cdr3_aa: CASSKRGSYEQYF; cdr3_nt: TGTGCCAGTAGTAAAAGGGGCTCCTACGAGCAGTACTTC
v_call: TRBV7-3; clone_size: NA; d_call: NA; j_call: TRBJ1-3; cdr3_aa: CASSLTAFSGNTIYF; cdr3_nt: TGTGCCAGCAGCTTAACAGCCTTTTCTGGAAACACCATATATTTT
v_call: TRBV7-8; clone_size: NA; d_call: TRBD2; j_call: TRBJ2-3; cdr3_aa: CASRGAGGPTDTQYF; cdr3_nt: TGTGCCAGCAGAGGAGCGGGGGGCCCCACAGATACGCAGTATTTT
v_call: TRBV18; clone_size: once; d_call: TRBD1; j_call: TRBJ2-7; cdr3_aa: CASSPGQLGEQYF; cdr3_nt: TGTGCCAGCTCACCGGGACAGCTCGGCGAGCAGTACTTC
v_call: TRBV7-3; clone_size: NA; d_call: NA; j_call: TRBJ1-1; cdr3_aa: CASSLSRNTEAFF; cdr3_nt: TGTGCCAGCAGCTTAAGCAGGAACACTGAAGCTTTCTTT
v_call: TRBV4-1; clone_size: once; d_call: TRBD2; j_call: TRBJ2-1; cdr3_aa: CASSPIPSGVWNEQFF; cdr3_nt: TGCGCCAGCAGCCCTATCCCTAGCGGGGTTTGGAATGAGCAGTTCTTC
v_call: TRBV19; clone_size: NA; d_call: TRBD1; j_call: TRBJ1-1; cdr3_aa: CASTPDRYTEAFF; cdr3_nt: TGTGCCAGTACCCCGGACAGGTACACTGAAGCTTTCTTT
v_call: TRBV18; clone_size: once; d_call: TRBD2; j_call: TRBJ2-5; cdr3_aa: CASSPGLAGIKRRETQYF; cdr3_nt: TGTGCCAGCTCACCCGGACTAGCGGGAATTAAACGTCGAGAGACCCAGTACTTC
v_call: TRBV4-1; clone_size: NA; d_call: TRBD2; j_call: TRBJ2-7; cdr3_aa: CASSQIAGGNYEQYF; cdr3_nt: TGCGCCAGCAGCCAAATAGCGGGAGGAAATTACGAGCAGTACTTC
v_call: TRBV10-2; clone_size: NA; d_call: TRBD1; j_call: TRBJ2-7; cdr3_aa: CASSGGQGLSYEQYF; cdr3_nt: TGCGCCAGCAGTGGGGGACAGGGCCTCTCCTACGAGCAGTACTTC
v_call: TRBV25-1; clone_size: NA; d_call: TRBD1; j_call: TRBJ1-1; cdr3_aa: CASRVDRGGAFF; cdr3_nt: TGTGCCAGCAGGGTAGACAGGGGGGGAGCTTTCTTT